The 27 T cell receptor beta chains reported below all come from one sample, sequenced in a study of blood T cell repertoires in COVID-19. The repertoire was sequenced with immunoSEQ multiplex PCR; TCRdb's copy has only in-frame clones and lacks some. The table lists under 150,000 clones, about 84% of them singletons. The specimen sequenced was peripheral blood. These receptors all stem from a woman aged 80 or over in a cohort sampled during active or convalescent COVID-19.

This chain links TRBV4-1 with TRBJ1-2, with 7 bases that match TRBD1. V lost 1 base to trimming and J lost 0 bases; unmatched junction nucleotides: 8. From germline, CDR1 is MGHRA and CDR2 YSYEKL. There are 17 residues in the CDR3. The CDR3 DNA follows: TGCGCCAGCAGCCAAGGACTGGGACAGATAGCTAACTATGGCTACACCTTC. It is translated as CASSQGLGQIANYGYTF.

V gene TRBV5-1 combines with J gene TRBJ2-1; the D gene is possibly TRBD1 (6 bases). The CDR3 consists of 15 residues. CDR1 and CDR2 from the germline V gene are SGHRS and YFSETQ. V lost 0 bases and J lost 6, with 13 bases in between. CDR3 nucleotides: TGCGCCAGCAGCTTGGTCGTCAGGGGCTCCAATGAGCAGTTCTTC. Protein product: CASSLVVRGSNEQFF. The whole variable domain, filled in from reference TRBV5-1 and TRBJ2-1, reads KAGVTQTPRYLIKTRGQQVTLSCSPISGHRSVSWYQQTPGQGLQFLFEYFSETQRNKGNFPGRFSGRQFSNSRSEMNVSTLELGDSALYLCASSLVVRGSNEQFFGPGTRLTVL.

CDR3 loop: CASSLGRVNQPQHF. The CDR3 DNA sequence: TGTGCCAGCAGCTTGGGCAGGGTGAATCAGCCCCAGCATTTT. This rearrangement joins TRBV5-5 to TRBJ1-5, with a weak D call TRBD1 (5 bases). Trimming cost V 0 bases and J 4 bases, with 8 bases left between them. Germline V lookup: CDR1 SGHKS, CDR2 YYEKEE (reference sequence). CDR3 length: 14 amino acids. Complete variable domain (other parts from reference TRBV5-5 and TRBJ1-5): DAGVTQSPTHLIKTRGQQVTLRCSPISGHKSVSWYQQVLGQGPQFIFQYYEKEERGRGNFPDRFSARQFPNYSSELNVNALLLGDSALYLCASSLGRVNQPQHFGDGTRLSIL.

The V gene is TRBV6-1, the J gene TRBJ1-5; D ambiguous. Deletions cut 0 bases from V and 0 bases from J, with 12 bases between. The CDR3 totals 17 residues. Germline V CDR1 and CDR2: MNHNS, SASEGT. The CDR3 nucleotides are TGTGCCAGCAGTGAAGCCCTGCCGGGGTTTAGCAATCAGCCCCAGCATTTT. Amino acid sequence: CASSEALPGFSNQPQHF.

This chain joins TRBV12-3 or TRBV12-4 and TRBJ1-1; D not resolved. This CDR3 spans 13 amino acids. The V gene lost 3 bases and the J gene lost 4 bases, with 9 bases spanning the gap. The CDR3 here is CASSFRDFTEAFF. CDR3 DNA sequence: TGTGCCAGCAGTTTTCGAGATTTCACTGAAGCTTTCTTT.

The CDR3: CASRPRSRTGAIDTQYF. Here the CDR3 DNA reads TGTGCCAGTAGACCGAGGAGTAGGACAGGGGCGATAGATACGCAGTATTTT. The chain uses TRBV19 and TRBJ2-3; 9 nucleotides align to TRBD1. This CDR3 contains 17 residues. The trim removed 6 bases at V and 5 bases at J, leaving 15 bases unmatched. CDR1 LNHDA and CDR2 SQIVND come from the germline V gene (reference sequence).

J is TRBJ1-4 and V is TRBV2; unclear D gene. The V end was cut by 5 bases, the J end by 8 bases, with 15 bases between. The CDR3 loop spans 14 amino acids. Germline V lookup: CDR1 SNHLY, CDR2 FYNNEI. CDR3: CASSTTGRGEKLFF. CDR3 DNA: TGTGCCAGCAGTACGACTGGAAGAGGGGAAAAACTGTTTTTT. Based on the CDR3 plus reference TRBV2 and TRBJ1-4, the full variable domain is EPEVTQTPSHQVTQMGQEVILRCVPISNHLYFYWYRQILGQKVEFLVSFYNNEISEKSEIFDDQFSVERPDGSNFTLKIRSTKLEDSAMYFCASSTTGRGEKLFFGSGTQLSVL.

The V and J genes are TRBV4-1 and TRBJ2-1; TRBD1 matches at 11 bases. This CDR3 spans 17 amino acids. The germline CDR1 and CDR2 sequences are MGHRA and YSYEKL. The trim removed 5 bases at V and 6 bases at J, leaving 12 bases unmatched. In DNA, the CDR3 is TGCGCCAGCAGCTACTTCCCAACCGGACAGGGGGCCAATGAGCAGTTCTTC. This translates into CASSYFPTGQGANEQFF.

The CDR3 bases are TGTGCCAGCCGATCCGGGGGACCGGGCTATGGCTACACCTTC. Its translation is CASRSGGPGYGYTF. The chain uses TRBV18 and TRBJ1-2; D is perhaps TRBD1 (5 bases). Trimming stripped 8 bases from V and 4 bases from J, with 17 bases between. The germline gives CDR1 KGHSH, CDR2 LQKENI. This CDR3 is 14 amino acids long.

This rearrangement joins TRBV7-2 to TRBJ2-1; D might be TRBD2 (6 bases). The CDR3 is made up of 15 amino acids. V was cut by 5 bases and J by 2 bases, with 13 bases left in between. Germline V gene lookup returns CDR1 SGHTA and CDR2 FQGNSA. CDR3 residues: CASSGRLGAYNEQFF. CDR3 in DNA: TGTGCCAGCAGCGGGAGACTAGGTGCCTACAATGAGCAGTTCTTC.

The J gene is TRBJ2-7, the V gene TRBV12-5, with 11 bases that match TRBD2. This CDR3 region has 18 residues. Trimming took 0 bases from V and 2 from J; bases not matched to a gene: 9. The germline CDR1 and CDR2 sequences are LGHNT and FRNRAP. CDR3 DNA sequence: TGTGCTAGTGGTTTGGTTCTAGCGGGGGGCCACCCTACCTACGAGCAGTACTTC. It encodes CASGLVLAGGHPTYEQYF.

The V and J genes are TRBV5-6 and TRBJ1-2; no clear D. The CDR3 runs to 12 residues. Looked up from germline, CDR1 is SGHDT and CDR2 is YYEEEE. The V end lost 5 bases, the J end lost 3 bases, and 8 bases lay between the germline ends. The CDR3 region is CASRFEHYGYTF. DNA for the CDR3: TGTGCCAGCAGATTCGAGCACTATGGCTACACCTTC.

CDR3 residues: CASSSNSIRAKNIQYF. DNA for the CDR3: TGTGCCAGCAGCTCAAACAGCATTAGAGCCAAAAACATTCAGTACTTC. The gene calls are TRBV5-5 and TRBJ2-4; D not certain. V was clipped by 3 bases and J by 0 bases, with 13 bases between them. Germline loops: CDR1 SGHKS, CDR2 YYEKEE (reference sequence). The CDR3 is 16 residues long.

This chain connects TRBV6-5 to TRBJ1-4; the D gene is possibly TRBD1 (6 bases). V gave up 1 base and J gave up 3 bases, with 9 bases separating them. Germline loops: CDR1 MNHEY, CDR2 SVGAGI. The CDR3 spans 15 residues. The CDR3 nucleotides read TGTGCCAGCAGTTACTTGGGGGCTGCTAATGAAAAACTGTTTTTT. It yields the protein CASSYLGAANEKLFF.

This clone was counted a single time. The chain couples TRBV19 to TRBJ2-3, with 8 bases fitting TRBD2. The CDR3 consists of 15 residues. From germline, CDR1 is LNHDA and CDR2 SQIVND (reference sequence). Germline trimming cut 2 bases from V and 3 bases from J; bases unmatched to any gene: 4. The CDR3 DNA follows: TGTGCCAGTAGTATAACCGGGGGGGCGACAGATACGCAGTATTTT. This translates into CASSITGGATDTQYF.

The rearrangement uses TRBV27 and TRBJ2-1, with D possibly TRBD2 on 6 matching bases. The CDR3 covers 12 residues. V was trimmed by 4 bases and J by 10 bases, leaving 11 bases between them. CDR1 and CDR2 from the germline V gene are MNHEY and SMNVEV (reference sequence). The DNA for the CDR3 is TGTGCCAGCAGTTACCCGGAGGGGGAGCAGTTCTTC. This sequence encodes CASSYPEGEQFF.

The rearrangement links TRBV10-3 to TRBJ2-3; 12 positions agree with TRBD2. CDR3 length: 15 amino acids. V gave up 5 bases and J gave up 6 bases; unmatched junction bases: 6. Germline lookup yields CDR1 ENHRY and CDR2 SYGVKD. The CDR3 DNA reads TGTGCCATCAGTTCTAGCGGGGGGGCCGACGATACGCAGTATTTT. This encodes CAISSSGGADDTQYF.

The rearrangement uses TRBV7-2 and TRBJ1-4, with D possibly being TRBD1 (5 bases). Trimming took 5 bases from V and 4 from J, leaving 11 bases between them. The CDR3 is 14 amino acids. Germline V gene sequence: CDR1 SGHTA, CDR2 FQGNSA. The CDR3 here is CASSPDTGNEKLFF. The CDR3, as DNA: TGTGCCAGCAGCCCGGACACTGGTAATGAAAAACTGTTTTTT.

CDR3 bases: TGCAGCGTTGAAGAAGTCACTAGCGGGGTAAATTTGGGGACCCAGTACTTC. Residues: CSVEEVTSGVNLGTQYF. The J gene is TRBJ2-5, the V gene TRBV29-1; TRBD2 agrees at 10 bases. The CDR3 loop spans 17 amino acids. Unmatched junction bases numbered 14, after V lost 0 bases and J lost 7 bases. CDR1 is SQVTM, CDR2 ANQGSEA, per germline.

Remarks on this clone: One junction end does not reproduce the germline sequence, and a read error may be involved. V gene TRBV5-4 combines with J gene TRBJ2-3; 12 bases are shared with TRBD1. The CDR3 has 15 residues. The germline V gene encodes CDR1 SGHNT and CDR2 YYREEE (reference sequence). The CDR3 DNA follows: TGTGCCAGCAGCACCGGGACAGGGGGCACGGATACGCAGTATTTT. Protein product: CASSTGTGGTDTQYF.

The chain is built from TRBV7-3 and TRBJ2-1; 7 nucleotides match TRBD2. The CDR3 runs 15 residues. CDR1 and CDR2 (germline): SGHTA, FQGTGA. V lost 2 bases to trimming and J lost 7 bases; unmatched junction nucleotides: 8. CDR3 residues: CASSLSTLGGNEQFF. The CDR3 DNA follows: TGTGCCAGCAGCTTATCAACTTTGGGGGGGAATGAGCAGTTCTTC.

The gene calls are TRBV6-6 and TRBJ2-7; a weak D match, TRBD1 (6 bases). Germline assignment: CDR1 MNHNY and CDR2 SVGAGI (reference sequence). V was pared by 7 bases and J by 3 bases, with 16 bases between. The CDR3 loop spans 14 amino acids. This CDR3 is CASTKRQESYEQYV. In DNA form, the CDR3 reads TGTGCCAGCACCAAAAGACAGGAGAGCTACGAGCAGTACGTC.

The chain couples TRBV28 to TRBJ1-5; 7 bases line up with TRBD1. There are 16 residues in the CDR3. Germline V gene data show CDR1 as MDHEN and CDR2 as SYDVKM. Losses at the gene ends were 2 bases for V and 4 bases for J; bases not matched to a gene: 8. The DNA of the CDR3 is TGTGCCAGCAGTTTACCCCGACAGGGAGTGAATCAGCCCCAGCATTTT. Residues: CASSLPRQGVNQPQHF. Based on the CDR3 plus reference TRBV28 and TRBJ1-5, the full variable domain is DVKVTQSSRYLVKRTGEKVFLECVQDMDHENMFWYRQDPGLGLRLIYFSYDVKMKEKGDIPEGYSVSREKKERFSLILESASTNQTSMYLCASSLPRQGVNQPQHFGDGTRLSIL.

This chain joins TRBV7-2 and TRBJ1-1; D is possibly TRBD1 (6 bases). Trimming removed 4 bases from V and 1 base from J, with 10 bases in between. In germline, CDR1 is SGHTA, CDR2 FQGNSA. The CDR3 runs 14 residues. In nucleotides, the CDR3 is TGTGCCAGCAGCTGGAGAGGGGGGAACACTGAAGCTTTCTTT. Its translation is CASSWRGGNTEAFF.

The chain links TRBV6-5 to TRBJ2-2; possibly TRBD2 for D (5 bases). CDR3 length: 15 amino acids. Between the trimmed V and J ends, which lost 6 bases and 6 bases, there was a span of 17 bases. Germline CDR1 MNHEY, CDR2 SVGAGI. The CDR3 loop reads CASRHSQLVSGELFF. CDR3 sequence (DNA): TGTGCCAGCAGGCACTCCCAACTAGTTTCCGGGGAGCTGTTTTTT.

CDR3 in amino acids: CASSQALGGYEQFF. CDR3 coding DNA: TGCGCCAGCAGCCAAGCCTTGGGGGGGTATGAGCAGTTCTTC. This chain joins TRBV4-1 and TRBJ2-1, with 7 bases matching TRBD2. The ends lost 1 base at V and 8 bases at J; junction bases unmatched: 5. CDR3 length: 14 amino acids. Germline V gene sequence: CDR1 MGHRA, CDR2 YSYEKL.

The V call is TRBV5-1, the J call TRBJ1-2; D perhaps matches TRBD1 (5 bases). This CDR3 contains 14 residues. The ends were cut back, 4 bases at V and 7 bases at J, with 17 bases in the middle. Germline V CDR1 and CDR2: SGHRS, YFSETQ. CDR3 sequence (DNA): TGCGCCAGCAGCCACGGCGACAGTGGAGCTGGCTACACCTTC. Encoded protein: CASSHGDSGAGYTF.